The clone carrying this T cell receptor (beta chain) showed up just once. This CDR3 is 13 amino acids long. Trimming stripped 6 bases from V and 10 bases from J, with 16 bases between. Germline V gene sequence: CDR1 MNHEY, CDR2 SVGAGI. These data come from a study of cytomegalovirus exposure and HLA in healthy donors. The PCR used 60 Vbeta and 13 Jbeta primers. Repertoires were generated with immunoSEQ multiplex PCR, while TCRdb's copy carries only in-frame clones and drops some. The table lists roughly 90,000 clones, about 73% of them singletons. The chain carries TRBV6-5 and TRBJ2-1; the D gene is possibly TRBD2 (5 bases). Material for sequencing was PBMCs. This receptor was obtained from a woman aged 35 to 49 in good health and CMV-seropositive. CDR3 sequence (DNA): TGTGCCAGCAGCCGGACTTCCGCCACAGAGCAGTTCTTC. The encoded protein is CASSRTSATEQFF.